The present TCR beta chain was sequenced within a study of blood T cell repertoires in COVID-19. The wider study: Samples of COVID-19 (acute and convalescent) were obtained from the United States, Italy and Spain. Nucleic acid was either cDNA or gDNA, and it came from T cells, B-cell-depleted T cells, or PBMCs.

Per the study methods: Estimates of nucleated cell counts were drawn from the amplification of reference gene primers. Profiled with immunoSEQ multiplex PCR; TCRdb holds only in-frame clones, not every one. That table supplies the V and J calls and clone size; D and trimming were determined from the DNA. The data hold roughly 80,000 clones, with around 80% observed a single time. The CDR3 is 19 residues long. V shed 6 bases, J shed 2 bases, and the junction held 14 bases outside the gene matches. Germline values: CDR1 MNHNY, CDR2 SVGAGI (reference sequence). The sequencing sample was made of peripheral blood. This TCR was sampled from a human donor in a cohort sampled during active COVID-19. The V call is TRBV6-6, the J call TRBJ1-3; 12 nucleotides line up with TRBD1. CDR3 nucleotides: TGTGCCAGCAGGCGAACCGGGACAGGGGGCGATGTGGCTGGAAACACCATATATTTT. Translation gives CASRRTGTGGDVAGNTIYF.